This TCR beta chain derives from a study of control samples from healthy donors and cancer patients. Measured with immunoSEQ multiplex PCR; TCRdb has only the in-frame clones, and not every one. In the table there are approximately 110,000 clones, just over 90% of which are singletons. Trimming removed 1 base at V and 0 bases at J, with 9 bases between. The CDR3 covers 15 residues. Germline V gene data show CDR1 as SEHNR and CDR2 as FQNEAQ (reference sequence). The sequencing input was blood. V gene TRBV7-9 combines with J gene TRBJ1-1; D gene unclear. This receptor was taken from a woman between 18 and 30 years old in good health. CDR3 amino acids: CASSLVLGMNTEAFF. CDR3 DNA: TGTGCCAGCAGCTTAGTCCTCGGAATGAACACTGAAGCTTTCTTT.